One and the same sample provided the 16 T cell receptor beta chains below, sequenced in a study of blood T cell repertoires in COVID-19. Clones were sequenced by immunoSEQ multiplex PCR, and TCRdb holds only the in-frame ones, with some missing. The table has around 250,000 clones, approximately 84% seen once; the top ten hold about 7%. Sequenced sample: PBMCs or T cells enriched from blood (not recorded which). The receptor set was obtained from a woman in her forties or fifties who had been exposed to COVID-19.

V gene TRBV4-3 combines with J gene TRBJ2-7; 9 bases agree with TRBD1. CDR3 length: 16 amino acids. CDR1 is LGHNA, CDR2 YSLEER, per germline. V lost 3 bases and J lost 9; bases outside the gene matches: 15. The DNA for the CDR3 is TGCGCCAGCAGCCAGGCCGCGGGACAGGGTATATTCCGGCAGTACTTC. Amino acids: CASSQAAGQGIFRQYF.

The chain has TRBV28 and TRBJ1-2, with TRBD1 matching 8 bases. The CDR3 runs 14 residues. Losses at the gene ends were 3 bases for V and 4 bases for J; bases not matched to a gene: 4. From germline, CDR1 is MDHEN and CDR2 SYDVKM. This chain's CDR3 is CASSFSDRVYGYTF. DNA of the CDR3: TGTGCCAGCAGTTTCTCGGACAGGGTCTATGGCTACACCTTC.

The chain joins TRBV19 to TRBJ1-4; unclear D gene. Between the trimmed V and J ends, which lost 6 bases and 8 bases, there was a span of 13 bases. CDR1 is LNHDA and CDR2 is SQIVND in the germline V gene (reference sequence). This CDR3 has 13 amino acids. The CDR3 DNA follows: TGTGCCAGTAGAGAGGGATTCGAGGAAAAACTGTTTTTT. It codes for CASREGFEEKLFF.

The CDR3 sequence: CASSTTSGGVDTQYF. The CDR3 bases are TGTGCCAGCAGTACAACTAGCGGGGGTGTAGATACGCAGTATTTT. The rearrangement uses TRBV6-5 and TRBJ2-3; 11 positions match TRBD2. The V gene end was trimmed by 5 bases and the J gene end by 5 bases; junction bases not matched to a gene: 6. The CDR3 has 15 amino acids. Germline assignment: CDR1 MNHEY and CDR2 SVGAGI.

The chain recombines TRBV9 with TRBJ2-3; 10 bases map to TRBD2. CDR1 is SGDLS, CDR2 YYNGEE, per germline. The CDR3 sequence is 16 residues long. V trimming: 0 bases; J trimming: 2 bases; junction bases outside the gene matches: 3. The CDR3 DNA follows: TGTGCCAGCAGCGTAGGGACTAGCGGTAACACAGATACGCAGTATTTT. It is translated as CASSVGTSGNTDTQYF.

The chain joins TRBV13 to TRBJ2-5; TRBD2 aligns across 8 bases. Trimming removed 8 bases from V and 4 bases from J; junction bases left unmatched: 18. The CDR3 contains 17 residues. CDR1 and CDR2 (germline): PRHDT, FYEKMQ (reference sequence). CDR3 protein: CASHLSVRAGGGETQYF. The CDR3 DNA reads TGTGCCAGCCATCTTAGTGTCCGAGCCGGGGGGGGAGAGACCCAGTACTTC.

The chain carries TRBV5-5 and TRBJ1-2; D not resolved. Trimming took off 0 bases at V and 4 bases at J, with 16 bases between the two ends. CDR1 is SGHKS, CDR2 YYEKEE, per germline (reference sequence). CDR3 length equals 16 residues. The CDR3, as DNA: TGTGCCAGCAGCTTGGTCGAGGCGACGGCCAGCTATGGCTACACCTTC. Translating gives CASSLVEATASYGYTF.

This chain joins TRBV27 and TRBJ2-7; 9 bases line up with TRBD1. The length of the CDR3 is 14 residues. Germline assignment: CDR1 MNHEY and CDR2 SMNVEV (reference sequence). With 5 bases clipped from V and 2 bases from J, the junction kept 4 bases outside the gene matches. The DNA of the CDR3 is TGTGCCAGCAGTGCCTACAGGGGGCCCTACGAGCAGTACTTC. Translating gives CASSAYRGPYEQYF.

The chain links TRBV28 to TRBJ1-6; TRBD1 agrees at 7 bases. J lost 5 bases, V lost 2 bases, and 3 bases had no gene match. The CDR3 contains 15 residues. Germline assignment: CDR1 MDHEN and CDR2 SYDVKM. CDR3 amino acids: CASSLIQGNNSPLHF. Written as DNA, the CDR3 is TGTGCCAGCAGTTTAATACAGGGGAATAATTCACCCCTCCACTTT.

DNA for the CDR3: TGTGCCAGCAGCCTTTCAAGGGGCAGCGAGCAGTACTTC. Protein: CASSLSRGSEQYF. The gene calls are TRBV11-3 and TRBJ2-7; D possibly corresponds to TRBD1 (5 bases). Germline CDR1 is SGHNT and CDR2 is YENEEA. V lost 5 bases to trimming and J lost 6 bases, with 14 bases between them. The CDR3 sequence is 13 residues long.

This clone was recorded only once. The chain links TRBV2 to TRBJ1-2, with 10 bases matching TRBD1. In germline, CDR1 is SNHLY, CDR2 FYNNEI. This CDR3 has 12 residues. After removal of 6 bases from V and 6 bases from J, the junction contained 1 base not matched to a gene. The CDR3 bases are TGTGCCAGCAGGACAGGGGGCAATGGCTACACCTTC. This translates into CASRTGGNGYTF.

V and J are TRBV7-9 and TRBJ1-1; 7 bases agree with TRBD1. V shed 3 bases and J 0 bases; nucleotides not matched to a gene: 7. The CDR3 consists of 16 residues. Germline loops: CDR1 SEHNR, CDR2 FQNEAQ (reference sequence). The CDR3 here is CASSFSWGQLNTEAFF. The CDR3 nucleotides are TGTGCCAGCAGCTTCTCTTGGGGACAGTTGAACACTGAAGCTTTCTTT.

The rearrangement joins TRBV12-5 to TRBJ2-3; TRBD2 matches at 8 bases. Germline V CDR1 and CDR2: LGHNT, FRNRAP. The trim removed 0 bases at V and 2 bases at J, leaving 4 bases unmatched. The CDR3 spans 16 residues. CDR3 nucleotides: TGTGCTAGTGGTTTGGTATATAGCGGGGACACAGATACGCAGTATTTT. Translating gives CASGLVYSGDTDTQYF.

The V call is TRBV19, the J call TRBJ1-1; weak D call: TRBD1 (6 bases). V was pared by 3 bases and J by 0 bases, with 17 bases between. This CDR3 is built from 17 residues. The germline V gene encodes CDR1 LNHDA and CDR2 SQIVND (reference sequence). CDR3 in amino acids: CASSMGIRGSMNTEAFF. CDR3 coding DNA: TGTGCCAGTAGTATGGGCATAAGGGGGAGCATGAACACTGAAGCTTTCTTT.

This clone was detected a few times. The chain combines TRBV28 with TRBJ1-1; TRBD1 agrees at 8 bases. CDR1 is MDHEN and CDR2 is SYDVKM in the germline V gene. The CDR3 contains 13 residues. V was pared by 10 bases and J by 0 bases, with 4 bases of the junction left unmatched. The CDR3 DNA reads as TGTGCCATCCACAGGGGGATGAACACTGAAGCTTTCTTT. Its protein product is CAIHRGMNTEAFF.

Regarding this clone: The same CDR3 can be traced to other DNA sequences in this sample. This rearrangement joins TRBV24-1 to TRBJ1-2, with 7 positions matching TRBD1. V shed 9 bases and J 4 bases; nucleotides not matched to a gene: 1. The CDR3 totals 11 residues. Germline CDR1 reads KGHDR; CDR2 reads SFDVKD. CDR3 nucleotide sequence: TGTGCCACCCGGGACAGCTATGGCTACACCTTC. Translated: CATRDSYGYTF.